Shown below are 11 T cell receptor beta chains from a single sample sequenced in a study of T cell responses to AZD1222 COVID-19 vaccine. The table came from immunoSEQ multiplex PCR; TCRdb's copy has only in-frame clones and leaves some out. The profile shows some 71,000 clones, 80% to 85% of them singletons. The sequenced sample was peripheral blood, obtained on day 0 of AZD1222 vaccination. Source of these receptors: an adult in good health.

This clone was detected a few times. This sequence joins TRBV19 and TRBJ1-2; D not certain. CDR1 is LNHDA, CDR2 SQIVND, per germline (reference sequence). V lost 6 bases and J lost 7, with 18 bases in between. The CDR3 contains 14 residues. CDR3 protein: CASRDESRSIGYTF. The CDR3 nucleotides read TGTGCCAGTAGGGACGAGAGCAGATCTATTGGCTACACCTTC.

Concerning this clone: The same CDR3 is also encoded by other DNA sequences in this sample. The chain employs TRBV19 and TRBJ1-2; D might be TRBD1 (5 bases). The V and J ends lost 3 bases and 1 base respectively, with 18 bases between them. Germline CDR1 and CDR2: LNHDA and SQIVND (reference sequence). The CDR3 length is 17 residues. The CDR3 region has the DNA TGTGCCAGTAGTATGACGGGACTCTATAATCTTAACTATGGCTACACCTTC. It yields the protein CASSMTGLYNLNYGYTF. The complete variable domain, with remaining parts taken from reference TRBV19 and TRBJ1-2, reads DGGITQSPKYLFRKEGQNVTLSCEQNLNHDAMYWYRQDPGQGLRLIYYSQIVNDFQKGDIAEGYSVSREKKESFPLTVTSAQKNPTAFYLCASSMTGLYNLNYGYTFGSGTRLTVV.

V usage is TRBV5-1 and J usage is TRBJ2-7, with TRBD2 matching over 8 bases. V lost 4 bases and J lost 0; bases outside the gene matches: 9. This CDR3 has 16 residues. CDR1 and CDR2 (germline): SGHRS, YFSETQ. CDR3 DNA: TGCGCCAGCAGCCTAAGGGTGCGGGGGGACTCCTACGAGCAGTACTTC. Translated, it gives CASSLRVRGDSYEQYF. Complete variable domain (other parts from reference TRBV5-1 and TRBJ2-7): KAGVTQTPRYLIKTRGQQVTLSCSPISGHRSVSWYQQTPGQGLQFLFEYFSETQRNKGNFPGRFSGRQFSNSRSEMNVSTLELGDSALYLCASSLRVRGDSYEQYFGPGTRLTVT.

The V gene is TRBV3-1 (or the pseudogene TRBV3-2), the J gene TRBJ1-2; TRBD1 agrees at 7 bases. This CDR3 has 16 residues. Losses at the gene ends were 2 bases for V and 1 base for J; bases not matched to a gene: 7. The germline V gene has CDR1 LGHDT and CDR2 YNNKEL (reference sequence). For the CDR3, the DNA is TGTGCCAGCAGCCAAACGCGGGACAGATTTAACTATGGCTACACCTTC. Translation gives CASSQTRDRFNYGYTF.

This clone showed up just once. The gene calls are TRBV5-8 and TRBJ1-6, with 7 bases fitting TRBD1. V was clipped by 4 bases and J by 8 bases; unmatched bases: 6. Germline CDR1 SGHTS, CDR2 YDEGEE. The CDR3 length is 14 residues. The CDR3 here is CASSPGQADSPLHF. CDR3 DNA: TGTGCCAGCAGCCCTGGACAGGCGGATTCACCCCTCCACTTT.

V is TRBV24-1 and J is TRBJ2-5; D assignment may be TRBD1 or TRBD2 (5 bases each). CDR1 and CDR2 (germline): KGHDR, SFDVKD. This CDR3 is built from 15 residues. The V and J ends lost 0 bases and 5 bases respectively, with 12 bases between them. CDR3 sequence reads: CATSDLRGPGETQYF. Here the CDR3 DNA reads TGTGCCACCAGTGATTTGCGGGGACCGGGGGAGACCCAGTACTTC.

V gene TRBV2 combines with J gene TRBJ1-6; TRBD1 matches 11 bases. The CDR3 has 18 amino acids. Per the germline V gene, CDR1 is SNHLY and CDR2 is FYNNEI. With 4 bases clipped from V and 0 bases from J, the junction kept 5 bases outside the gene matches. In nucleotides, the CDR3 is TGTGCCAGCAGTGTCGGGACAGGGGGTAGCTCCTATAATTCACCCCTCCACTTT. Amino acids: CASSVGTGGSSYNSPLHF.

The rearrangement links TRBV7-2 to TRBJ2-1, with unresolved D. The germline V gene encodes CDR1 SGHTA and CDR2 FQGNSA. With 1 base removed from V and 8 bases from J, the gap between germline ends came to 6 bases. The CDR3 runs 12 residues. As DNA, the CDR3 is TGTGCCAGCAGCTTAGTTTTCCATGAGCAGTTCTTC. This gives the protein CASSLVFHEQFF.

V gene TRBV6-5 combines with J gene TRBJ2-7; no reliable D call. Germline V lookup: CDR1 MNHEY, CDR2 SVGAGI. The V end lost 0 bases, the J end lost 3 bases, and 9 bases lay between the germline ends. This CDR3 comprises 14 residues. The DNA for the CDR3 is TGTGCCAGCAGTTACTCAACCGACCGCTACGAGCAGTACTTC. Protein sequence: CASSYSTDRYEQYF.

This CDR3 is CASSWGRANTGELFF. The DNA for the CDR3 is TGTGCCAGCAGTTGGGGACGGGCGAACACCGGGGAGCTGTTTTTT. The rearrangement uses TRBV2 and TRBJ2-2; TRBD1 or TRBD2 may be the D gene (5 bases each). V was clipped by 5 bases and J by 0 bases, with 10 bases between them. The CDR3 length is 15 residues. Per the germline V gene, CDR1 is SNHLY and CDR2 is FYNNEI.

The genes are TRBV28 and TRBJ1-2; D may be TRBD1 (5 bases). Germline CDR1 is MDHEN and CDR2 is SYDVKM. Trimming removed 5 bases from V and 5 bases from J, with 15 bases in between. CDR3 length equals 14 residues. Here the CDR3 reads CASSGSGLGYGYTF. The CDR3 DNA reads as TGTGCCAGCAGTGGCTCGGGACTTGGGTATGGCTACACCTTC.